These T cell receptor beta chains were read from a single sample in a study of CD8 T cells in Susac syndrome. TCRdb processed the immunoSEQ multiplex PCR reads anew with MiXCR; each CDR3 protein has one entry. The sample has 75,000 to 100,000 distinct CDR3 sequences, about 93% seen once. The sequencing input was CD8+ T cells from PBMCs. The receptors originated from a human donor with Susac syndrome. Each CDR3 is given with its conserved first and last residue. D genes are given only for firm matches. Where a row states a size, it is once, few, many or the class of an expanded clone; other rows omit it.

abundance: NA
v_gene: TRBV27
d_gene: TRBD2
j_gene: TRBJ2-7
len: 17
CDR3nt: TGTGCCAGCAGTTTCGGCCCGCCGCTAGCGGGAGCGTACGAGCAGTACTTC
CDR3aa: CASSFGPPLAGAYEQYF

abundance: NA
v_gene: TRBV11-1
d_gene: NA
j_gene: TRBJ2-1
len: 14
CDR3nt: TGTGCCAGCAGCTCATTTCGGGACCACAATGAGCAGTTCTTC
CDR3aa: CASSSFRDHNEQFF

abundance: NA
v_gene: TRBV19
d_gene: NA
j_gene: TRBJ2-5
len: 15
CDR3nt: TGTGCCACAACGGCCGACCCCCGGGATCAAGAGACCCAGTACTTC
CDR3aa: CATTADPRDQETQYF

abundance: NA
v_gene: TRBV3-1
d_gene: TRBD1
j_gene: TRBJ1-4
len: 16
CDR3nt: TGTGCCAGCAGCCCCCCACAGAGAGGGACAGATGAAAAACTGTTTTTT
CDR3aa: CASSPPQRGTDEKLFF

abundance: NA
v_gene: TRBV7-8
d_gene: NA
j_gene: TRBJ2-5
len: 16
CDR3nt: TGTGCCAGCAGCCCCGGACGGCTCTTAACCGGGGAGACCCAGTACTTC
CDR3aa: CASSPGRLLTGETQYF

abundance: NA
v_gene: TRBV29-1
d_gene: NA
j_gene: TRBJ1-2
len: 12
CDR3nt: TGCAGCGTTGATGGCAGGGTCTATGGCTACACCTTC
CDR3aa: CSVDGRVYGYTF

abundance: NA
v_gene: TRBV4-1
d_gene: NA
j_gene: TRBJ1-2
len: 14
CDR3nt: TGCGCCAGCAGCCAAGATATGGGGAACTATGGCTACACCTTC
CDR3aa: CASSQDMGNYGYTF

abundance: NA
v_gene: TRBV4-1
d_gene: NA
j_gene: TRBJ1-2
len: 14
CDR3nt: TGCGCCAGCACCCCAAACCGGGGGGACTATGGCTACACCTTC
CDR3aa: CASTPNRGDYGYTF

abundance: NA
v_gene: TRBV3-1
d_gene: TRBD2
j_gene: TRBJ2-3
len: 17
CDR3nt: TGTGCCAGCAGCCCCCAAGATAGCGGGAGGGCCTACCGAACGCAGTATTTT
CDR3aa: CASSPQDSGRAYRTQYF

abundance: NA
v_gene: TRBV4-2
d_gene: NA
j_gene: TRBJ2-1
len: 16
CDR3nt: TGTGCCAGCAGCCAGGTACAGGGTCGCTTAAACGATGAGCAGTTCTTC
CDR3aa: CASSQVQGRLNDEQFF

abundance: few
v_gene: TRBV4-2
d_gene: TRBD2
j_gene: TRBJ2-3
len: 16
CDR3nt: TGTGCCAGCAGCCACTCCTTAGCGGGAAGCACAGATACGCAGTATTTT
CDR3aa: CASSHSLAGSTDTQYF

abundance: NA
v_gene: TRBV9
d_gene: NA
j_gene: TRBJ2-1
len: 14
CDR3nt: TGTGCCAGCAGCGTAGAACTAGTTTACGATGAGCAGTTCTTC
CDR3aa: CASSVELVYDEQFF

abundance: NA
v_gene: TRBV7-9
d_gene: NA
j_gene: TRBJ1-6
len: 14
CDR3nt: TGTGCCAGCAGCCCCTGGACTAATAATTCACCCCTCCACTTT
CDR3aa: CASSPWTNNSPLHF

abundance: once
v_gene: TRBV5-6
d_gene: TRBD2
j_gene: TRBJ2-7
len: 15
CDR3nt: TGTGCCAGCAGCTTGGTTGGCAGCGGGGGGAGCGAGCAGTACTTC
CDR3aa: CASSLVGSGGSEQYF

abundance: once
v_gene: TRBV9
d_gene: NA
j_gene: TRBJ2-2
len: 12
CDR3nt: TGTGCCAGCAGCGCCGACACCGGGGAGCTGTTTTTT
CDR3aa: CASSADTGELFF

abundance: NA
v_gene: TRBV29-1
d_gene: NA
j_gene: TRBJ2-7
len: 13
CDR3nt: TGCAGCGCTCCACCCCGCAGGACCTACGAGCAGTACTTC
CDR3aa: CSAPPRRTYEQYF

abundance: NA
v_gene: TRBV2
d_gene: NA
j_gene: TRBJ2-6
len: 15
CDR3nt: TGTGCCAGCAGCGTCGACTTTTCAGAGGCCAACGTCCTGACTTTC
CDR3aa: CASSVDFSEANVLTF

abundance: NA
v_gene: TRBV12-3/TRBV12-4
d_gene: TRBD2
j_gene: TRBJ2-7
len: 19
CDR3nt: TGTGCCAGCAGTTCCCAGACCGGGACTAGCGGTGAGAGACCGTACGAGCAGTACTTC
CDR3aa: CASSSQTGTSGERPYEQYF

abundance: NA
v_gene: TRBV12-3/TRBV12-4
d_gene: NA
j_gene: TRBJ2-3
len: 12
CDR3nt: TGTGCCAGCAGTCACCCCGTTGATACGCAGTATTTT
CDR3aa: CASSHPVDTQYF

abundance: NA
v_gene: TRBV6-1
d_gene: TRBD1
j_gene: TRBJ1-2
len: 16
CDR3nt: TGTGCCAGCAGCCCTGGGACAGGCTCGGTAGACTATGGCTACACCTTC
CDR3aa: CASSPGTGSVDYGYTF

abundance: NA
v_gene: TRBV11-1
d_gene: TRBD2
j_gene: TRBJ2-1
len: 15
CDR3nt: TGTGCCAGCAGCTGGACTAGCGGGGGCTACAATGAGCAGTTCTTC
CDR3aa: CASSWTSGGYNEQFF

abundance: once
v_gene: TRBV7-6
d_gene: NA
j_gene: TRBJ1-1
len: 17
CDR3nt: TGTGCCAGCAGCTTAGCCCCCCATGGATCGGGGAACACTGAAGCTTTCTTT
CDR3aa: CASSLAPHGSGNTEAFF

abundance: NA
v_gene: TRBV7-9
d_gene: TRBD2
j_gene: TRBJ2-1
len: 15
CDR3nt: TGTGCCAGCAGTTCCCTAGCGGGGGGGCCCAATGAGCAGTTCTTC
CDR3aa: CASSSLAGGPNEQFF

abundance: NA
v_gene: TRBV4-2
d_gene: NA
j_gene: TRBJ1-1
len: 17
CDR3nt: TGTGCCAGCAGCCAAGATGAGGACAGTCTCTTGAACACTGAAGCTTTCTTT
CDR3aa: CASSQDEDSLLNTEAFF

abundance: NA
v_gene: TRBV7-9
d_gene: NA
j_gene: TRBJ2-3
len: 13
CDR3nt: TGTGCCAGCAGCGCGGAGAGCACAGATACGCAGTATTTT
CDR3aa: CASSAESTDTQYF

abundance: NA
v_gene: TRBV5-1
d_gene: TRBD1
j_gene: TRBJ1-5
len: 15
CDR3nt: TGCGCCAGCAGCTGGGGGGACAGACCCAATCAGCCCCAGCATTTT
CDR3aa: CASSWGDRPNQPQHF

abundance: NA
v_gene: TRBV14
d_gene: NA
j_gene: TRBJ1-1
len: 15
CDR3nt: TGTGCCAGCAGCCAACTCGGCTCCCAGGGTACTGAAGCTTTCTTT
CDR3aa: CASSQLGSQGTEAFF

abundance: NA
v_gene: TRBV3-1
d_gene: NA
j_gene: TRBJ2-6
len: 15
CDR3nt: TGTGCCAGCGGGAGTTTTGAGTCTGGGGCCAACGTCCTGACTTTC
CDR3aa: CASGSFESGANVLTF

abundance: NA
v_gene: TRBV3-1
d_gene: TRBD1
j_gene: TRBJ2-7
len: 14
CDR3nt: TGTGCCAGCAGCCTGGGACAGGGGCCCGCCGAGCAGTACTTC
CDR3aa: CASSLGQGPAEQYF

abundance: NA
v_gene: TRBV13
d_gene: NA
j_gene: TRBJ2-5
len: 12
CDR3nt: TGTGCCAGCAGCAAATACCAAGAGACCCAGTACTTC
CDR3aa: CASSKYQETQYF

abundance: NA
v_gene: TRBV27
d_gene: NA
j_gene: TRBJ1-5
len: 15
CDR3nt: TGTGCCAGCAGTTCTTCACTAATTGAGCGTCAGCCCCAGCATTTT
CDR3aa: CASSSSLIERQPQHF

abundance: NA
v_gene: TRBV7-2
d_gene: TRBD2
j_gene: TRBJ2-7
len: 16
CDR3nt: TGTGCCAGCAGCTTAGAGGCGACTAGCGGAACCTACGAGCAGTACTTC
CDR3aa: CASSLEATSGTYEQYF

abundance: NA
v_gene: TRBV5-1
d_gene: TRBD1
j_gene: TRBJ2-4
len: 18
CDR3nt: TGCGCCAGCAGCGACGGGGACAGGGAAAAGGTAGCCAAAAACATTCAGTACTTC
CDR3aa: CASSDGDREKVAKNIQYF

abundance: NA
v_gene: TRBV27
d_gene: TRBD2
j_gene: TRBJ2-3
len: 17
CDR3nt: TGTGCCAGCGCCAGATTGGCGGCGGGAGGCTTCACAGATACGCAGTATTTT
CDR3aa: CASARLAAGGFTDTQYF

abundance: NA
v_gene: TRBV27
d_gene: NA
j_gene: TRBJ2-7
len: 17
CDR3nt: TGTGCCAGCAGCGGGATGGTTGGGGTTCCCCTCTCCTACGAGCAGTACTTC
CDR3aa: CASSGMVGVPLSYEQYF

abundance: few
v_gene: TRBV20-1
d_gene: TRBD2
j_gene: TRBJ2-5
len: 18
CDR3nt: TGCAGTGCTAGATCCCGACTAGCGGGAGCGACTCCCCAAGAGACCCAGTACTTC
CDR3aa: CSARSRLAGATPQETQYF

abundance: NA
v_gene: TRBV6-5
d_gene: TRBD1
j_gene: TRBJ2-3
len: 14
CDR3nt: TGTGCCAGCAGTCGGACGCAGGGGGCAGATACGCAGTATTTT
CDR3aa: CASSRTQGADTQYF

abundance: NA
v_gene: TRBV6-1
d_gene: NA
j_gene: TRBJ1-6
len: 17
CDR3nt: TGTGCCAGCACGCCCCTTCCCGGGGCAGAAGATAATTCACCCCTCCACTTT
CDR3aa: CASTPLPGAEDNSPLHF

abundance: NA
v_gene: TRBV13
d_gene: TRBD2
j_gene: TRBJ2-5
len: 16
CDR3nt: TGTGCCAGCAGCTACGGACTAGCGGGGGGCAGAGAGACCCAGTACTTC
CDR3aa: CASSYGLAGGRETQYF

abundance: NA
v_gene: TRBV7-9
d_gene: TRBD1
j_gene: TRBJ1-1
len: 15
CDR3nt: TGTGCCAGCACCGTCATTAGGGGGCAGGACACTGAAGCTTTCTTT
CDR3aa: CASTVIRGQDTEAFF

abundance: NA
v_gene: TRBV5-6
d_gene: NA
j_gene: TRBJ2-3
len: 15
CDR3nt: TGTGCCAGCAGCTTGTTGGGCAGGGGATCAGATACGCAGTATTTT
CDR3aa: CASSLLGRGSDTQYF

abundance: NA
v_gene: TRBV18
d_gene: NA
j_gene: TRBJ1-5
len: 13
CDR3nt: TGTGCCAGCTCACGGACAGATGATCAGCCCCAGCATTTT
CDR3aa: CASSRTDDQPQHF

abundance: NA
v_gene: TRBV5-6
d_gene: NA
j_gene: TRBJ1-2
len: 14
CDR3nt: TGTGCCAGCAGCTTGGAATCCGGGAGCTATGGCTACACCTTC
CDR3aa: CASSLESGSYGYTF

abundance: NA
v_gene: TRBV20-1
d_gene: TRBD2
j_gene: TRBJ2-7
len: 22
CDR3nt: TGCAGTGCTAATCCCTCTCCCTGGATTGAGGCGGGAGTTCTCCGAGGTGCCTACGAGCAGTACTTC
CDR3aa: CSANPSPWIEAGVLRGAYEQYF

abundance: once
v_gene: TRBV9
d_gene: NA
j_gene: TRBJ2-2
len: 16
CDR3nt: TGTGCCAGCAGCGTAGGGTGGGCTGGGAACACCGGGGAGCTGTTTTTT
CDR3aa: CASSVGWAGNTGELFF

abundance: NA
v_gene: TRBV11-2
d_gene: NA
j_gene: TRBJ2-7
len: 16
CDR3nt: TGTGCCAGCAGCCTTAGCCCCGGGACTCCATCCTACGAGCAGTACTTC
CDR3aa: CASSLSPGTPSYEQYF

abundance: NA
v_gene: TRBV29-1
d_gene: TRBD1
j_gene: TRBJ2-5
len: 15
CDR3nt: TGCAGCGTCACACCGACAGGGGGGGTTGGAGAGACCCAGTACTTC
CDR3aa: CSVTPTGGVGETQYF

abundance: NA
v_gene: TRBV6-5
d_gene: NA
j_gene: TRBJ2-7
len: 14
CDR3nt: TGTGCCAGCAGTTACTCGTCCCAGGGTCACGAGCAGTACTTC
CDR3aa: CASSYSSQGHEQYF